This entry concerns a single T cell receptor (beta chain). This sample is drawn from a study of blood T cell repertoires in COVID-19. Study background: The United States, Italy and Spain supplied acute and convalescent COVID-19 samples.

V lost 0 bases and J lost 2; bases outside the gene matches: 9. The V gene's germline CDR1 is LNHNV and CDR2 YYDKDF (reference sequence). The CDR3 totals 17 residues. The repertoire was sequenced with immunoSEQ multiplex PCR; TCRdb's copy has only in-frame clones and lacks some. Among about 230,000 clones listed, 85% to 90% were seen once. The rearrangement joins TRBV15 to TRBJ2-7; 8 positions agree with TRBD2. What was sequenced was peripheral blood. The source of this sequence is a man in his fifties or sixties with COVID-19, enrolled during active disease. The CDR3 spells CATSRDMVGRVPYEQYF. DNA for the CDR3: TGTGCCACCAGCAGAGATATGGTCGGGAGGGTCCCCTACGAGCAGTACTTC.